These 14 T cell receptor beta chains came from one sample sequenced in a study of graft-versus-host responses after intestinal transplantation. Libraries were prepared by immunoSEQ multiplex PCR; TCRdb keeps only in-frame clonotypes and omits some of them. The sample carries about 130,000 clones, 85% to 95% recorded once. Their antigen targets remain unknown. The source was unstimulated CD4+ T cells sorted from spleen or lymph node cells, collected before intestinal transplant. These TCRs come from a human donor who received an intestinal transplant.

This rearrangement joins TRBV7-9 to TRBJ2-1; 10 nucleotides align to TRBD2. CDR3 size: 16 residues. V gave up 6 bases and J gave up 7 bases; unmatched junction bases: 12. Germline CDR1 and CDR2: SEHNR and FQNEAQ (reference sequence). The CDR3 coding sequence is TGTGCCAGCAGGCCTACGAGAAGCGGGGGGGGGAATGAGCAGTTCTTC. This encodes CASRPTRSGGGNEQFF.

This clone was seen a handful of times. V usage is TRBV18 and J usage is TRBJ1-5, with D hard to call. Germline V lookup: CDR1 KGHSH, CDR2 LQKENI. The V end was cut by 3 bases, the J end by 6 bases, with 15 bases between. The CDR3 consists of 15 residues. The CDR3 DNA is TGTGCCAGCTCACCTTTTGGGGATTGGAGTCAGCCCCAGCATTTT. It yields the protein CASSPFGDWSQPQHF.

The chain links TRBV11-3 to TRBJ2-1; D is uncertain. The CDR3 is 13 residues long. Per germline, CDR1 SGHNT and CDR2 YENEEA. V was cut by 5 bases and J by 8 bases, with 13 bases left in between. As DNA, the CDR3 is TGTGCCAGCAGCCCGATAGAAGGGTATGAGCAGTTCTTC. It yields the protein CASSPIEGYEQFF.

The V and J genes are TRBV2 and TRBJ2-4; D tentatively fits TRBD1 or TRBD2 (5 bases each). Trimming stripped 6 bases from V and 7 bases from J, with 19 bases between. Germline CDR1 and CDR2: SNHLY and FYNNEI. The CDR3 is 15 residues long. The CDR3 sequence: CASRVGTSFYNIQYF. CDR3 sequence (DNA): TGTGCCAGCAGGGTCGGGACCTCGTTTTATAACATTCAGTACTTC.

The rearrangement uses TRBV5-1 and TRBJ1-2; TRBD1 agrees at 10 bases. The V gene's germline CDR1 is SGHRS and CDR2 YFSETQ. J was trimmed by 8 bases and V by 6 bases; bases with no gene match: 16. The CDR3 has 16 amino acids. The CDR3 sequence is CASKFAGTGDFGGYTF. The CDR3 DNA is TGCGCCAGCAAATTCGCCGGGACAGGGGATTTTGGCGGCTACACCTTC.

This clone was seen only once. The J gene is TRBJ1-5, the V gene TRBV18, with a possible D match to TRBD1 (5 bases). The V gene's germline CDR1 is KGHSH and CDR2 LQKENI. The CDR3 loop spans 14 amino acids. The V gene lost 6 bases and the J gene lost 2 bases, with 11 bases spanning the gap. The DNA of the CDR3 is TGTGCCAGCTCTTCAGGGTCTGGCAATCAGCCCCAGCATTTT. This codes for CASSSGSGNQPQHF.

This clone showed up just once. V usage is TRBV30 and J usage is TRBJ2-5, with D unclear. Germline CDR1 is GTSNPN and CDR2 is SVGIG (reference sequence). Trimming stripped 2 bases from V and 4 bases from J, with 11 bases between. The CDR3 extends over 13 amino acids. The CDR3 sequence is CAWSLDRPETQYF. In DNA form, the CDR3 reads TGTGCCTGGAGTCTCGACCGGCCAGAGACCCAGTACTTC.

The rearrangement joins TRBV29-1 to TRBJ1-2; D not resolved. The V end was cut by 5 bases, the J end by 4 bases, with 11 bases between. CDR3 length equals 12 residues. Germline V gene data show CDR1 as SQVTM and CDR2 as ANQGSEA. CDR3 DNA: TGCAGCGTTCCCGTGGGGATCTATGGCTACACCTTC. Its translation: CSVPVGIYGYTF.

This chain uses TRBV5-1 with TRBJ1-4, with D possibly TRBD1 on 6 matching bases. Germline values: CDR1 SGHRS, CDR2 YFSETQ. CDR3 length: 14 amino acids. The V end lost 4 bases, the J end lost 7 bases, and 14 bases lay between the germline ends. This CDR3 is CASSPGQGAEKLFF. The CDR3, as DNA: TGCGCCAGCAGCCCGGGACAAGGGGCTGAAAAACTGTTTTTT.

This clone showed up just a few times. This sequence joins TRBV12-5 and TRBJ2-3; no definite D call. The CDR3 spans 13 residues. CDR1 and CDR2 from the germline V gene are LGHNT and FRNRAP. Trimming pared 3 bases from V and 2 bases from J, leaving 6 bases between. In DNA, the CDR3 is TGTGCTAGTGGTTTCCTCGCCACAGATACGCAGTATTTT. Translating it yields CASGFLATDTQYF. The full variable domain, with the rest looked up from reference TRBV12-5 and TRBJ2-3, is DARVTQTPRHKVTEMGQEVTMRCQPILGHNTVFWYRQTMMQGLELLAYFRNRAPLDDSGMPKDRFSAEMPDATLATLKIQPSEPRDSAVYFCASGFLATDTQYFGPGTRLTVL.

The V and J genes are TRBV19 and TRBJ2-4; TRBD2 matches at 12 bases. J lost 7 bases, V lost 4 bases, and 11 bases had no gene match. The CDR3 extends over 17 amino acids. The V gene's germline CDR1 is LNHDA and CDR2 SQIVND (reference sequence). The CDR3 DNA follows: TGTGCCAGTAGTACCCGCGATAGGACTAGCGGGGCGAACATTCAGTACTTC. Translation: CASSTRDRTSGANIQYF. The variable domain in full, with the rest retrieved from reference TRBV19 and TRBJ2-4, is DGGITQSPKYLFRKEGQNVTLSCEQNLNHDAMYWYRQDPGQGLRLIYYSQIVNDFQKGDIAEGYSVSREKKESFPLTVTSAQKNPTAFYLCASSTRDRTSGANIQYFGAGTRLSVL.

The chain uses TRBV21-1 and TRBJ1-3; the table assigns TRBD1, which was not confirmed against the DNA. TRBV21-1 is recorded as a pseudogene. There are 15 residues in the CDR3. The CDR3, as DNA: TGTGCCAGCAACGACAGGGGGCGCCTTTTTGACACCATATATTTT. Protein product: CASNDRGRLFDTIYF.

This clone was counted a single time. CDR3 in DNA: TGTGCCAGCAGCTTAGATGAGGGCCTCTACGAGCAGTACTTC. Amino acids: CASSLDEGLYEQYF. The V gene is TRBV7-8, the J gene TRBJ2-7; perhaps TRBD2 as D (5 bases). The CDR3 runs to 14 residues. Per the germline V gene, CDR1 is SGHVS and CDR2 is FQNEAQ. V gave up 1 base and J gave up 3 bases, with 10 bases separating them.

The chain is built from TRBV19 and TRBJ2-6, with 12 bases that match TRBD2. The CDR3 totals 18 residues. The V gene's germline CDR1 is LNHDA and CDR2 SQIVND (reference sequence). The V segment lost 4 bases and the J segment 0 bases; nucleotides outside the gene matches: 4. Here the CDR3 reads CASSTTSGGTSGANVLTF. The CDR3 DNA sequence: TGTGCCAGTAGTACCACTAGCGGGGGGACCTCTGGGGCCAACGTCCTGACTTTC. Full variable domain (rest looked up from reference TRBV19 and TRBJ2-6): DGGITQSPKYLFRKEGQNVTLSCEQNLNHDAMYWYRQDPGQGLRLIYYSQIVNDFQKGDIAEGYSVSREKKESFPLTVTSAQKNPTAFYLCASSTTSGGTSGANVLTFGAGSRLTVL.